One sample yielded the 18 T cell receptor beta chains listed below, sequenced in a study of blood T cell repertoires in COVID-19. TCRdb's copy holds only in-frame clones and misses some; the assay was immunoSEQ multiplex PCR. The sample records about 170,000 clones, approximately 86% being singletons. Sequenced: peripheral blood. The receptors come from a woman older than 75 in a cohort sampled during active or convalescent COVID-19.

The V call is TRBV6-6, the J call TRBJ1-5; D gene uncertain. Germline lookup yields CDR1 MNHNY and CDR2 SVGAGI (reference sequence). The CDR3 spans 14 residues. V shed 4 bases and J shed 0 bases, with 7 bases lying between them. CDR3 sequence (DNA): TGTGCCAGCAGTTCCTCATATAGCAATCAGCCCCAGCATTTT. Protein sequence: CASSSSYSNQPQHF.

This chain links TRBV28 with TRBJ1-5; D is possibly TRBD1 (5 bases). The CDR3 sequence is 13 residues long. With 6 bases removed from V and 5 bases from J, the gap between germline ends came to 11 bases. Germline V gene data show CDR1 as MDHEN and CDR2 as SYDVKM. CDR3 protein: CASRPNRYQPQHF. The CDR3 nucleotides read TGTGCCAGCAGACCGAACAGGTATCAGCCCCAGCATTTT.

This sequence joins TRBV6-4 and TRBJ2-1; 7 nucleotides line up with TRBD2. The V gene's germline CDR1 is MRHNA and CDR2 SNTAGT. The CDR3 has 13 amino acids. The trim removed 4 bases at V and 7 bases at J, leaving 4 bases unmatched. The CDR3 DNA sequence: TGTGCCAGCAGTGGGTCTAGCGGTAATGAGCAGTTCTTC. This gives the protein CASSGSSGNEQFF.

This rearrangement joins TRBV27 to TRBJ1-2; D gene unclear. Germline values: CDR1 MNHEY, CDR2 SMNVEV (reference sequence). V was pared by 5 bases and J by 8 bases, with 18 bases between. This CDR3 is 14 amino acids long. CDR3 residues: CASSRLGGVEGYTF. The CDR3 DNA sequence: TGTGCCAGCAGTCGTCTGGGCGGGGTGGAAGGCTACACCTTC.

This CDR3 reads CASSFGGKGGQPQHF. The CDR3, as DNA: TGTGCCAGCAGTTTTGGGGGAAAGGGAGGTCAGCCCCAGCATTTT. The rearrangement links TRBV28 to TRBJ1-5; D is possibly TRBD1 (5 bases). The CDR3 has 15 amino acids. Germline V gives CDR1 MDHEN, CDR2 SYDVKM. V was cut by 3 bases and J by 6 bases, with 15 bases left in between.

This rearrangement joins TRBV3-1 (or the pseudogene TRBV3-2) to TRBJ2-7, with TRBD1 matching over 7 bases. The CDR3 has 13 residues. Germline-derived CDR1 and CDR2 are LGHDT and YNNKEL (reference sequence). Trimming removed 1 base from V and 4 bases from J; junction bases left unmatched: 1. CDR3 DNA sequence: TGTGCCAGCAGCCAAGGACAGGGTTACGAGCAGTACGTC. Encoded protein: CASSQGQGYEQYV.

V and J are TRBV10-3 and TRBJ1-5; D is perhaps TRBD1 (5 bases). This CDR3 comprises 12 residues. The V end was cut by 8 bases, the J end by 5 bases, with 10 bases between. Germline V lookup: CDR1 ENHRY, CDR2 SYGVKD. Here the CDR3 DNA reads TGTGCCATCCGCGGGGCGGATCAGCCCCAGCATTTT. The encoded protein is CAIRGADQPQHF.

CDR3 coding DNA: TGTGCCAGCAATGGAGGTGGGACTAATGAAAAACTGTTTTTT. This translates into CASNGGGTNEKLFF. This chain joins TRBV6-6 and TRBJ1-4; the D is unclear. Germline V CDR1 and CDR2: MNHNY, SVGAGI (reference sequence). There are 14 residues in the CDR3. V dropped 7 bases and J dropped 2 bases, with 11 bases sitting between them.

This clone was observed once. V is TRBV18 and J is TRBJ2-4; 7 bases fit TRBD1. The CDR3 runs to 14 residues. V was clipped by 6 bases and J by 5 bases; unmatched bases: 7. From germline, CDR1 is KGHSH and CDR2 LQKENI. The CDR3 DNA is TGTGCCAGCTCGGAGAGACAGGGTGAAAACATTCAGTACTTC. As protein: CASSERQGENIQYF.

The chain joins TRBV5-1 to TRBJ1-3; a weak D match, TRBD1 (5 bases). The CDR3 consists of 15 residues. Germline assignment: CDR1 SGHRS and CDR2 YFSETQ. V lost 2 bases to trimming and J lost 3 bases, with 12 bases between them. For the CDR3, the DNA is TGCGCCAGCAGCTTCTCGGGGGAACTTGGAAACACCATATATTTT. Translation gives CASSFSGELGNTIYF.

The genes are TRBV4-1 and TRBJ2-7, with 7 nucleotides matching TRBD2. V dropped 4 bases and J dropped 4; count of bases not matched to a gene: 10. CDR3 length: 15 residues. CDR1 is MGHRA, CDR2 YSYEKL, per germline. In DNA form, the CDR3 reads TGCGCCAGCAGCCGCGACGGCGGGGGTCAATACGAGCAGTACGTC. Amino acids: CASSRDGGGQYEQYV.

This clone was recorded a few times. The chain carries TRBV7-8 and TRBJ2-7; D may be TRBD1 (6 bases). The CDR3 contains 15 residues. Germline values: CDR1 SGHVS, CDR2 FQNEAQ. V was pared by 2 bases and J by 2 bases, with 13 bases between. CDR3: CASSLWQGTTYEQYF. For the CDR3, the DNA is TGTGCCAGCAGCTTATGGCAGGGGACGACCTACGAGCAGTACTTC. The full variable domain, in which reference TRBV7-8 and TRBJ2-7 provide the parts outside the CDR3, is GAGVSQSPRYKVAKRGQDVALRCDPISGHVSLFWYQQALGQGPEFLTYFQNEAQLDKSGLPSDRFFAERPEGSVSTLKIQRTQQEDSAVYLCASSLWQGTTYEQYFGPGTRLTVT.

The V gene is TRBV11-2, the J gene TRBJ2-3, with 10 nucleotides matching TRBD1. V gave up 5 bases and J gave up 2 bases; unmatched junction bases: 4. The V gene's germline CDR1 is SGHAT and CDR2 FQNNGV. The CDR3 spans 15 residues. CDR3: CASSPGTGATDTQYF. DNA of the CDR3: TGTGCCAGCAGCCCCGGGACAGGGGCCACAGATACGCAGTATTTT.

The V call is TRBV5-6, the J call TRBJ2-5; TRBD2 is a possible D gene (5 bases). Germline-derived CDR1 and CDR2 are SGHDT and YYEEEE. CDR3 size: 14 residues. Trimming cost V 4 bases and J 5 bases, with 15 bases left between them. CDR3 in amino acids: CASSPGPWEETQYF. The CDR3 coding sequence is TGTGCCAGCAGCCCAGGCCCCTGGGAGGAGACCCAGTACTTC. The entire variable domain, with the rest obtained from reference TRBV5-6 and TRBJ2-5, is as follows: DAGVTQSPTHLIKTRGQQVTLRCSPKSGHDTVSWYQQALGQGPQFIFQYYEEEERQRGNFPDRFSGHQFPNYSSELNVNALLLGDSALYLCASSPGPWEETQYFGPGTRLLVL.

J is TRBJ2-5 and V is TRBV9; 9 nucleotides align to TRBD2. CDR1 is SGDLS, CDR2 YYNGEE, per germline. This CDR3 contains 14 residues. The junction had 2 bases not matched to a gene; V was cut back by 1 base and J by 4 bases. CDR3 region: CASSVKTSGETQYF. For the CDR3, the DNA is TGTGCCAGCAGCGTAAAGACTAGCGGAGAGACCCAGTACTTC.

This clone was counted a single time. The genes are TRBV6-5 and TRBJ1-5; perhaps TRBD1 as D (6 bases). The CDR3 length is 14 residues. V was trimmed by 2 bases and J by 5 bases, leaving 10 bases between them. CDR1 and CDR2 (germline): MNHEY, SVGAGI. The CDR3 region has the DNA TGTGCCAGCAGTTACCGCGACAGGCATCAGCCCCAGCATTTT. It encodes CASSYRDRHQPQHF.

DNA of the CDR3: TGTGCCAGCAGTTTTGGAGCGGGAGGACGGGATGAGCAGTTCTTC. Residues: CASSFGAGGRDEQFF. The V and J genes are TRBV7-9 and TRBJ2-1; 9 positions agree with TRBD2. Germline lookup yields CDR1 SEHNR and CDR2 FQNEAQ (reference sequence). The CDR3 has 15 residues. The ends lost 6 bases at V and 8 bases at J; junction bases unmatched: 11.

This chain connects TRBV11-2 to TRBJ2-3, with D uncertain. With 5 bases removed from V and 4 bases from J, the gap between germline ends came to 10 bases. The germline V gene encodes CDR1 SGHAT and CDR2 FQNNGV. This CDR3 region has 13 residues. The CDR3 loop is CASSPGTADTQYF. The CDR3, as DNA: TGTGCCAGCAGCCCCGGTACGGCAGATACGCAGTATTTT.